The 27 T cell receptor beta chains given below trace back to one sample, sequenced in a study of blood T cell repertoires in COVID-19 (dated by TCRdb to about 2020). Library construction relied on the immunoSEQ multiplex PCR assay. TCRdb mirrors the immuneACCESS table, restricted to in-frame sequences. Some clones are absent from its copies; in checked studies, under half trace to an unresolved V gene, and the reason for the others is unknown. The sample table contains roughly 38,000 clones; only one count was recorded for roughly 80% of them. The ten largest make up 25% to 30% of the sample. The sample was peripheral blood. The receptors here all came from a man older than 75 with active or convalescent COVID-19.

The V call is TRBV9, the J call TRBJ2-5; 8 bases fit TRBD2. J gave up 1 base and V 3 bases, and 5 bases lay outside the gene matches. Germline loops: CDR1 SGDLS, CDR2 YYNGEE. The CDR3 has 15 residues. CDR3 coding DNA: TGTGCCAGCAGCGCCTCCGGGACTAGCCAAGAGACCCAGTACTTC. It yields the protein CASSASGTSQETQYF.

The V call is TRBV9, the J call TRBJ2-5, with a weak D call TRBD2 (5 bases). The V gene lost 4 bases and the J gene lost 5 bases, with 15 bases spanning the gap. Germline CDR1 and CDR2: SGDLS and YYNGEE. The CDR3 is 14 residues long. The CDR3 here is CASSFRLNWETQYF. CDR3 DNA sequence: TGTGCCAGCAGCTTCAGACTAAATTGGGAGACCCAGTACTTC.

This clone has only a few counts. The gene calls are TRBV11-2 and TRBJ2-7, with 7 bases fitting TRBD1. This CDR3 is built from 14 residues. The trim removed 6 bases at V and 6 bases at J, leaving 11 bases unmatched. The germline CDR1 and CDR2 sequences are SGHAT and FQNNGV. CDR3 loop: CASSSRQGKVEQYF. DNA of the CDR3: TGTGCCAGCAGTTCCAGACAGGGTAAGGTCGAGCAGTACTTC.

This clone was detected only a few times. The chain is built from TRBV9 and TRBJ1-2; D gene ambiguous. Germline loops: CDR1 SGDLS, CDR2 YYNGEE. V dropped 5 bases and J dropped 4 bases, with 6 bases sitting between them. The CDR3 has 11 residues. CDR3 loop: CASSRGYGYTF. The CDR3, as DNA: TGTGCCAGCAGTCGGGGCTATGGCTACACCTTC.

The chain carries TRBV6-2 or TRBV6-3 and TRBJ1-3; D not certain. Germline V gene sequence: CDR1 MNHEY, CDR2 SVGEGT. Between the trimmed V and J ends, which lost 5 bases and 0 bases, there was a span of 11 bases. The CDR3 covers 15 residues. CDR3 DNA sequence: TGTGCCAGCAGTCGGGTACAAACCTCTGGAAACACCATATATTTT. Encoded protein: CASSRVQTSGNTIYF.

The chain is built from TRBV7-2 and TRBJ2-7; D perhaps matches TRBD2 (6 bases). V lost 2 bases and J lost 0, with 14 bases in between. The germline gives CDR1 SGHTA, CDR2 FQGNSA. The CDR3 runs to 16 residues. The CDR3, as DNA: TGTGCCAGCAGCTTACTGGCGGGGAGTTCCTCCTACGAGCAGTACTTC. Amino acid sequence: CASSLLAGSSSYEQYF. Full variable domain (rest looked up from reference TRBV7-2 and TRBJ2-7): GAGVSQSPSNKVTEKGKDVELRCDPISGHTALYWYRQSLGQGLEFLIYFQGNSAPDKSGLPSDRFSAERTGGSVSTLTIQRTQQEDSAVYLCASSLLAGSSSYEQYFGPGTRLTVT.

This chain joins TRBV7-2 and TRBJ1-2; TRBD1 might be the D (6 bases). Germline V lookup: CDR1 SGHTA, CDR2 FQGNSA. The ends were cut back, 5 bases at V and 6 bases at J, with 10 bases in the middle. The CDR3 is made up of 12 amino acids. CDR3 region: CASSPRTDGYTF. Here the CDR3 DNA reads TGTGCCAGCAGCCCAAGGACAGATGGCTACACCTTC.

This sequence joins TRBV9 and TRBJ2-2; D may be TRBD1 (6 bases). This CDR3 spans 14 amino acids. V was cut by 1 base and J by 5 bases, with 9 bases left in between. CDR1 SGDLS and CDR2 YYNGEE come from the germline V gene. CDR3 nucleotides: TGTGCCAGCAGCGTACGGGACACAACCGGGGAGCTGTTTTTT. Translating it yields CASSVRDTTGELFF. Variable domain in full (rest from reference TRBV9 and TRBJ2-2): DSGVTQTPKHLITATGQRVTLRCSPRSGDLSVYWYQQSLDQGLQFLIQYYNGEERAKGNILERFSAQQFPDLHSELNLSSLELGDSALYFCASSVRDTTGELFFGEGSRLTVL.

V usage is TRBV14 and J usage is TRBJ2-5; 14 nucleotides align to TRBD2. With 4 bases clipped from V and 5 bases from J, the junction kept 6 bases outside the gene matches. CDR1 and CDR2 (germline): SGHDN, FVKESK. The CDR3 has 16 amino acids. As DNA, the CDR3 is TGTGCCAGCAGCCGGGGACTAGCGGGAGTGAGGGAGACCCAGTACTTC. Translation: CASSRGLAGVRETQYF.

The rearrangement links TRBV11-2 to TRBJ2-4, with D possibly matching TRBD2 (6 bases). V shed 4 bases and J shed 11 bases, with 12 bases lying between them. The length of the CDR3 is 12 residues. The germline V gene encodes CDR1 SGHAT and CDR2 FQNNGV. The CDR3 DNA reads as TGTGCCAGCAGCTCCGGGACTTACCTTCAGTACTTC. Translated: CASSSGTYLQYF.

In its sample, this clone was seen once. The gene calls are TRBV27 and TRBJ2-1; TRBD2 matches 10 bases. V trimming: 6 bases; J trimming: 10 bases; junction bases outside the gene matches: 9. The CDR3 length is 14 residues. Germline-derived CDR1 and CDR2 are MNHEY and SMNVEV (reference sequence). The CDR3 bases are TGTGCCAGCAGAATAGCGGGAGGTCTGACCGAGCAGTTCTTC. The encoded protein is CASRIAGGLTEQFF.

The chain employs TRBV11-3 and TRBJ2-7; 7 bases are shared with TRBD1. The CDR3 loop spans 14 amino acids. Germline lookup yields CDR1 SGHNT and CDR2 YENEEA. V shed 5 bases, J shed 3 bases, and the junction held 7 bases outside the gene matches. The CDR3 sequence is CASSPGQANYEQYF. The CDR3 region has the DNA TGTGCCAGCAGCCCTGGACAGGCCAACTACGAGCAGTACTTC.

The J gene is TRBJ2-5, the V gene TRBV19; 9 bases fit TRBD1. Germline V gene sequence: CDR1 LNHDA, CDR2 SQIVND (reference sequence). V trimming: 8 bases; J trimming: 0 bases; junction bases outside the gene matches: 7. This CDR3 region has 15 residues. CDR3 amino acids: CASLPGQGYQETQYF. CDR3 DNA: TGTGCCAGTTTACCGGGACAGGGTTACCAAGAGACCCAGTACTTC. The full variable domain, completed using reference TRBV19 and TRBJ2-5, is DGGITQSPKYLFRKEGQNVTLSCEQNLNHDAMYWYRQDPGQGLRLIYYSQIVNDFQKGDIAEGYSVSREKKESFPLTVTSAQKNPTAFYLCASLPGQGYQETQYFGPGTRLLVL.

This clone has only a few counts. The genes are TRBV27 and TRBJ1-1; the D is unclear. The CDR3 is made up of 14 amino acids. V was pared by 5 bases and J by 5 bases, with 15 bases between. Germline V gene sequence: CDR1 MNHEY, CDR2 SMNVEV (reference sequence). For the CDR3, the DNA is TGTGCCAGCAGTAAAAGAACCCGGGGAACTGAAGCTTTCTTT. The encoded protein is CASSKRTRGTEAFF.

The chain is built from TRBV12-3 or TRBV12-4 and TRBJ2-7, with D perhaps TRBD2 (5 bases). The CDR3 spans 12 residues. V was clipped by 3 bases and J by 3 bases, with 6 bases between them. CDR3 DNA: TGTGCCAGCAGTTTGGAGGACTACGAGCAGTACTTC. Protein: CASSLEDYEQYF.

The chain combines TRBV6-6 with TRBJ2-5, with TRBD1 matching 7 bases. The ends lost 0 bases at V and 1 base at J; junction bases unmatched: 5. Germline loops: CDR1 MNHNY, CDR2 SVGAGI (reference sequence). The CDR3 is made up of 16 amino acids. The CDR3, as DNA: TGTGCCAGCAGTTACTCAGGGACAGTGAGCCAAGAGACCCAGTACTTC. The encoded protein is CASSYSGTVSQETQYF.

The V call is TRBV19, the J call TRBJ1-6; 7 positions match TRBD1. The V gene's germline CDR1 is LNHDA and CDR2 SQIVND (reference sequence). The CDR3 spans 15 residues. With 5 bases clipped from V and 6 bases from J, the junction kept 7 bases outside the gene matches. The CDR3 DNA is TGTGCCAGTAGTGGTACGGGACAGCCTAATTCACCCCTCCACTTT. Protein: CASSGTGQPNSPLHF.

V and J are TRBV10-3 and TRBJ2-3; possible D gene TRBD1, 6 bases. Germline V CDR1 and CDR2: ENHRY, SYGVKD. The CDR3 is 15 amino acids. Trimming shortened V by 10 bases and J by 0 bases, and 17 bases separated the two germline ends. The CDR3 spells CATGAGTPSTDTQYF. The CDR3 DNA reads TGTGCCACAGGGGCGGGCACCCCTAGCACAGATACGCAGTATTTT.

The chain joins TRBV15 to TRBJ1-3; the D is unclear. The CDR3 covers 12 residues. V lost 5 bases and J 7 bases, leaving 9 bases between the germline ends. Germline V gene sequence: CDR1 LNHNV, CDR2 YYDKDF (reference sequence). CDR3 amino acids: CATSRSGNTIYF. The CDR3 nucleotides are TGTGCCACCAGCCGGAGTGGGAACACCATATATTTT. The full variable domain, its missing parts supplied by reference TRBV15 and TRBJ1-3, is DAMVIQNPRYQVTQFGKPVTLSCSQTLNHNVMYWYQQKSSQAPKLLFHYYDKDFNNEADTPDNFQSRRPNTSFCFLDIRSPGLGDTAMYLCATSRSGNTIYFGEGSWLTVV.

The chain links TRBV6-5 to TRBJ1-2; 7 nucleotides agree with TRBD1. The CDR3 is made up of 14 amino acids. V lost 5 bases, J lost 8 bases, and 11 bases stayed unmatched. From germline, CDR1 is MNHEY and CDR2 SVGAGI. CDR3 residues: CASSNGQALNGYTF. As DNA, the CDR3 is TGTGCCAGCAGTAACGGACAGGCCTTGAACGGCTACACCTTC.

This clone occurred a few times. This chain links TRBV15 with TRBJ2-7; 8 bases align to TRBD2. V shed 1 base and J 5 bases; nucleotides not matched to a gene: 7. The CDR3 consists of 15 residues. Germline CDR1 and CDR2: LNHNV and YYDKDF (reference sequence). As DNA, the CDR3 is TGTGCCACCAGCAGAGGGGGCGGGAGGTCCCACGAGCAGTACTTC. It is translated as CATSRGGGRSHEQYF.

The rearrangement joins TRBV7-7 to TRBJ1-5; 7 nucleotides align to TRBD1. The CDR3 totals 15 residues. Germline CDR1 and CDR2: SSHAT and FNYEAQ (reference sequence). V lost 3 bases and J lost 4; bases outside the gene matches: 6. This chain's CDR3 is CASSLRQGRNQPQHF. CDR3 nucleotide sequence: TGTGCCAGCAGCTTGAGACAGGGACGGAATCAGCCCCAGCATTTT.

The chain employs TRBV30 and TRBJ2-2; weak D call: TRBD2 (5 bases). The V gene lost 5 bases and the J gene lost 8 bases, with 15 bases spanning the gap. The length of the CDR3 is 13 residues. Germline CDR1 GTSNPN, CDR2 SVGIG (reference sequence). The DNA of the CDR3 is TGTGCCTGGGCCTTAGGACTGGCAGGGGAGCTGTTTTTT. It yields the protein CAWALGLAGELFF.

Here the CDR3 reads CASSLVGLDTETQYF. As DNA, the CDR3 is TGCGCCAGCAGCTTGGTCGGGTTAGATACCGAGACCCAGTACTTC. The rearrangement links TRBV5-1 to TRBJ2-5; the D is unclear. Trimming removed 0 bases at V and 5 bases at J, with 14 bases between. CDR1 and CDR2 (germline): SGHRS, YFSETQ. This CDR3 region has 15 residues. Filled out from reference TRBV5-1 and TRBJ2-5, the complete variable domain reads KAGVTQTPRYLIKTRGQQVTLSCSPISGHRSVSWYQQTPGQGLQFLFEYFSETQRNKGNFPGRFSGRQFSNSRSEMNVSTLELGDSALYLCASSLVGLDTETQYFGPGTRLLVL.

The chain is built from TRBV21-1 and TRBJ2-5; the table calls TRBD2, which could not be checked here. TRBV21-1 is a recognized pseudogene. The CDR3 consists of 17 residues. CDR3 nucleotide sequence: TGTGCCAGCAGCAGCCCCCTCGGGCGGGAGTCTTTGAAGACCCAGTACTTC. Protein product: CASSSPLGRESLKTQYF.

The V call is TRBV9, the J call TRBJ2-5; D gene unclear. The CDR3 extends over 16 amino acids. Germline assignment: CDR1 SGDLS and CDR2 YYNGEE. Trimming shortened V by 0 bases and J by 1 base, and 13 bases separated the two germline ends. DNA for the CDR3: TGTGCCAGCAGCGTAGGTCCTAACGCCCTCCAAGAGACCCAGTACTTC. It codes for CASSVGPNALQETQYF.

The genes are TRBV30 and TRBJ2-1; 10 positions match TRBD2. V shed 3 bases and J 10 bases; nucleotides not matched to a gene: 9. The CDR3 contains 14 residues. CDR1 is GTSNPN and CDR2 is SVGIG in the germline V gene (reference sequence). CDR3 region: CAWRASGSQIEQFF. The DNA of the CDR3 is TGTGCCTGGAGGGCTAGCGGGAGCCAAATCGAGCAGTTCTTC.